The 21 T cell receptor beta chains reported below all come from one sample, sequenced in a study of preoperative IRX-2 immunotherapy in early breast cancer. Treatment meaning: preoperative locoregional IRX-2 cytokine immunotherapy. Assay: immunoSEQ multiplex PCR; the TCRdb copy retains only in-frame clones and omits some. Of some 59,000 clones listed, roughly 94% are singletons. This material was collected from a patient treated with IRX-2 immunotherapy. The receptors derive from a human donor with breast cancer.

This clone was seen only once. CDR3 region: CASSPGLSPKPGQGTTGAFF. CDR3 coding DNA: TGTGCCAGCAGCCCGGGATTGTCCCCAAAACCGGGACAGGGGACTACGGGGGCTTTCTTT. The V and J genes are TRBV5-4 and TRBJ1-1, with TRBD1 identical over 10 bases. This CDR3 contains 20 residues. Germline values: CDR1 SGHNT, CDR2 YYREEE (reference sequence). V was pared by 4 bases and J by 11 bases, with 29 bases of the junction left unmatched.

This clone showed up just once. This rearrangement joins TRBV28 to TRBJ1-1; D remains unclear. The V gene lost 7 bases and the J gene lost 3 bases, with 15 bases spanning the gap. CDR1 and CDR2 from the germline V gene are MDHEN and SYDVKM. The CDR3 sequence is 14 residues long. This CDR3 reads CASKPYIRDTEAFF. CDR3 in DNA: TGTGCCAGCAAACCTTACATCCGAGACACTGAAGCTTTCTTT. The whole variable domain, remainder taken from reference TRBV28 and TRBJ1-1, is DVKVTQSSRYLVKRTGEKVFLECVQDMDHENMFWYRQDPGLGLRLIYFSYDVKMKEKGDIPEGYSVSREKKERFSLILESASTNQTSMYLCASKPYIRDTEAFFGQGTRLTVV.

The chain recombines TRBV5-1 with TRBJ2-1; no definite D call. This CDR3 is built from 12 residues. V gave up 5 bases and J gave up 3 bases, with 6 bases separating them. Germline V gene data show CDR1 as SGHRS and CDR2 as YFSETQ. CDR3 nucleotide sequence: TGCGCCAGCAGGCGCGGCTACAATGAGCAGTTCTTC. Residues: CASRRGYNEQFF.

The CDR3 DNA is TGTGCCAGTAGTATAGTCGGTCGGGGCGAGGTCGAGCAGTACTTC. Residues: CASSIVGRGEVEQYF. This chain links TRBV19 with TRBJ2-7; either TRBD1 or TRBD2 may supply D (5 bases each). Trimming took off 1 base at V and 6 bases at J, with 16 bases between the two ends. The CDR3 length is 15 residues. CDR1 is LNHDA and CDR2 is SQIVND in the germline V gene (reference sequence).

The chain has TRBV21-1 and TRBJ1-2. TRBV21-1 is a listed pseudogene. This CDR3 comprises 12 residues. Here the CDR3 DNA reads TGTGCCAGGAGAGGGGCAGGGAATGACTACACCTTC. It specifies CARRGAGNDYTF.

The gene calls are TRBV9 and TRBJ2-3, with 8 bases matching TRBD2. The CDR3 runs 16 residues. The germline gives CDR1 SGDLS, CDR2 YYNGEE. With V trimmed by 3 bases and J by 4 bases, 10 bases remained unmatched. CDR3 DNA: TGTGCCAGCAGCGAGGCGCCGGGACTAGAGCCAGATACGCAGTATTTT. This gives the protein CASSEAPGLEPDTQYF.

This clone was counted between two and nine times. This sequence joins TRBV19 and TRBJ1-2, with TRBD1 matching 10 bases. There are 16 residues in the CDR3. The germline gives CDR1 LNHDA, CDR2 SQIVND (reference sequence). The V segment lost 5 bases and the J segment 5 bases; nucleotides outside the gene matches: 11. The CDR3 region is CASSGPSGQGSYGYTF. The CDR3 nucleotides read TGTGCCAGTAGTGGACCGTCGGGACAGGGGTCTTATGGCTACACCTTC.

The chain combines TRBV15 with TRBJ2-1; D ambiguous. Germline CDR1 reads LNHNV; CDR2 reads YYDKDF (reference sequence). The CDR3 is 12 residues long. The V gene lost 4 bases and the J gene lost 7 bases, with 8 bases spanning the gap. DNA for the CDR3: TGTGCCACCAGCACGGAGAAAAATGAGCAGTTCTTC. It encodes CATSTEKNEQFF.

CDR3 coding DNA: TGTGCCAGCAGTGGGGGGCAGGTCACTAATGAAAAACTGTTTTTT. It translates to CASSGGQVTNEKLFF. The V gene is TRBV28, the J gene TRBJ1-4; maybe TRBD1 (6 bases). The CDR3 runs to 15 residues. The germline V gene encodes CDR1 MDHEN and CDR2 SYDVKM. Trimming stripped 5 bases from V and 2 bases from J, with 12 bases between.

The chain couples TRBV5-4 to TRBJ2-7; 7 positions match TRBD2. The CDR3 loop spans 15 amino acids. V dropped 0 bases and J dropped 4; count of bases not matched to a gene: 7. Germline lookup yields CDR1 SGHNT and CDR2 YYREEE (reference sequence). CDR3 sequence: CASSLAGEGGYEQYF. The CDR3 DNA reads as TGTGCCAGCAGCTTGGCTGGGGAGGGCGGGTACGAGCAGTACTTC. The whole variable domain, filled in from reference TRBV5-4 and TRBJ2-7, reads ETGVTQSPTHLIKTRGQQVTLRCSSQSGHNTVSWYQQALGQGPQFIFQYYREEENGRGNFPPRFSGLQFPNYSSELNVNALELDDSALYLCASSLAGEGGYEQYFGPGTRLTVT.

This clone occurred a few times. The chain employs TRBV7-8 and TRBJ2-2, with D possibly being TRBD2 (6 bases). The CDR3 loop spans 15 amino acids. The V end lost 2 bases, the J end lost 2 bases, and 9 bases lay between the germline ends. The germline V gene encodes CDR1 SGHVS and CDR2 FQNEAQ. The CDR3 DNA follows: TGTGCCAGCAGCTTACGGGGGTTTAACACCGGGGAGCTGTTTTTT. It codes for CASSLRGFNTGELFF.

V usage is TRBV29-1 and J usage is TRBJ2-3; TRBD2 aligns across 10 bases. CDR3 length: 17 amino acids. Trimming took 6 bases from V and 3 from J; bases not matched to a gene: 15. CDR1 SQVTM and CDR2 ANQGSEA come from the germline V gene. CDR3: CSVAGTSGVTRTDTQYF. In nucleotides, the CDR3 is TGCAGCGTGGCCGGTACTAGCGGGGTTACCCGTACAGATACGCAGTATTTT.

The CDR3, as DNA: TGTGCCAGTAGACAGGGGAACACCGGGGAGCTGTTTTTT. Amino acid sequence: CASRQGNTGELFF. The chain links TRBV7-3 to TRBJ2-2; 7 bases are a match to TRBD1. The CDR3 consists of 13 residues. J was trimmed by 1 base and V by 9 bases; bases with no gene match: 2. Germline CDR1 SGHTA, CDR2 FQGTGA. Variable domain in full (rest from reference TRBV7-3 and TRBJ2-2): GAGVSQTPSNKVTEKGKYVELRCDPISGHTALYWYRQSLGQGPEFLIYFQGTGAADDSGLPNDRFFAVRPEGSVSTLKIQRTERGDSAVYLCASRQGNTGELFFGEGSRLTVL.

This clone was counted once. The gene calls are TRBV27 and TRBJ2-5, with D possibly being TRBD1 (5 bases). Trimming shortened V by 5 bases and J by 7 bases, and 11 bases separated the two germline ends. The CDR3 contains 12 residues. Germline lookup yields CDR1 MNHEY and CDR2 SMNVEV (reference sequence). The CDR3 protein is CASSPPQGTQYF. The CDR3 coding sequence is TGTGCCAGCAGTCCCCCCCAGGGGACCCAGTACTTC.

The gene calls are TRBV7-8 and TRBJ2-1; the match to TRBD2 covers 7 bases. From germline, CDR1 is SGHVS and CDR2 FQNEAQ. The CDR3 consists of 16 residues. Trimming cost V 6 bases and J 7 bases; bases outside gene matches: 15. CDR3 coding DNA: TGTGCCAGCAGACCTCTTGCGGGGGAGACTTTGAATGAGCAGTTCTTC. This translates into CASRPLAGETLNEQFF.

V and J are TRBV5-6 and TRBJ2-2, with no clear D. CDR3 length: 9 amino acids. Germline values: CDR1 SGHDT, CDR2 YYEEEE. Deletions cut 7 bases from V and 9 bases from J, with 4 bases between. The CDR3 region is CASGRELFF. The CDR3 DNA reads TGTGCCAGCGGACGGGAGCTGTTTTTT.

The CDR3 protein is CASTEGTANNQPQHF. Here the CDR3 DNA reads TGTGCCAGCACCGAGGGGACAGCAAATAATCAGCCCCAGCATTTT. The chain carries TRBV28 and TRBJ1-5, with 7 bases aligning to TRBD1. V shed 7 bases and J 4 bases; nucleotides not matched to a gene: 10. The CDR3 is 15 residues long. Looked up from germline, CDR1 is MDHEN and CDR2 is SYDVKM.

The V gene is TRBV6-5, the J gene TRBJ1-2, with D perhaps TRBD1 (5 bases). The V end was cut by 2 bases, the J end by 4 bases, with 14 bases between. This CDR3 has 15 residues. Germline CDR1 is MNHEY and CDR2 is SVGAGI. The CDR3 sequence: CASSYPQGGGYGYTF. CDR3 DNA: TGTGCCAGCAGTTACCCTCAGGGAGGCGGCTATGGCTACACCTTC.

The rearrangement uses TRBV28 and TRBJ1-1; D remains ambiguous. This CDR3 has 14 amino acids. The V end lost 10 bases, the J end lost 3 bases, and 18 bases lay between the germline ends. From germline, CDR1 is MDHEN and CDR2 SYDVKM. CDR3 sequence reads: CAIVERVGDTEAFF. The CDR3 DNA is TGTGCCATCGTTGAAAGGGTTGGTGACACTGAAGCTTTCTTT.

The rearrangement links TRBV6-6 to TRBJ1-5; D is unclear. With 6 bases removed from V and 9 bases from J, the gap between germline ends came to 6 bases. The CDR3 has 10 residues. Germline CDR1 is MNHNY and CDR2 is SVGAGI (reference sequence). This chain's CDR3 is CASSPGPQHF. The CDR3 DNA sequence: TGTGCCAGCAGCCCCGGGCCCCAGCATTTT.

The chain is built from TRBV19 and TRBJ2-6; 8 bases align to TRBD1. CDR1 LNHDA and CDR2 SQIVND come from the germline V gene (reference sequence). The CDR3 covers 19 residues. The J segment lost 1 base and the V segment lost 3 bases, leaving 11 bases of the junction unmatched. CDR3 in DNA: TGTGCCAGTAGTATCACCGACAGGGGACTCAGATCTGGGGCCAACGTCCTGACTTTC. Its translation: CASSITDRGLRSGANVLTF. The variable domain in full, with the rest retrieved from reference TRBV19 and TRBJ2-6, is DGGITQSPKYLFRKEGQNVTLSCEQNLNHDAMYWYRQDPGQGLRLIYYSQIVNDFQKGDIAEGYSVSREKKESFPLTVTSAQKNPTAFYLCASSITDRGLRSGANVLTFGAGSRLTVL.